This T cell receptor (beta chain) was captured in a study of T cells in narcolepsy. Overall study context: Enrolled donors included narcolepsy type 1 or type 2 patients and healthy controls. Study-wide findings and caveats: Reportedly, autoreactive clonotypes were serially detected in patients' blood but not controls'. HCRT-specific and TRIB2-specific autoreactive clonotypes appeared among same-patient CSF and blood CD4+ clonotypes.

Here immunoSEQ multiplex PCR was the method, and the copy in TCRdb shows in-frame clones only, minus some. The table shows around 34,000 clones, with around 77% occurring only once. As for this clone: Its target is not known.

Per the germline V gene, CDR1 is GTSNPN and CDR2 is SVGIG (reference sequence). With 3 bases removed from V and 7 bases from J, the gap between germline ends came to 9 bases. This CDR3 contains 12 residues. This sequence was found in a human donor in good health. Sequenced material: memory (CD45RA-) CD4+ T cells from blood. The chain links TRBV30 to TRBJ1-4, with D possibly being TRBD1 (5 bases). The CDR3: CAWSQGGEKLFF. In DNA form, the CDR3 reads TGTGCCTGGAGCCAGGGTGGTGAAAAACTGTTTTTT.